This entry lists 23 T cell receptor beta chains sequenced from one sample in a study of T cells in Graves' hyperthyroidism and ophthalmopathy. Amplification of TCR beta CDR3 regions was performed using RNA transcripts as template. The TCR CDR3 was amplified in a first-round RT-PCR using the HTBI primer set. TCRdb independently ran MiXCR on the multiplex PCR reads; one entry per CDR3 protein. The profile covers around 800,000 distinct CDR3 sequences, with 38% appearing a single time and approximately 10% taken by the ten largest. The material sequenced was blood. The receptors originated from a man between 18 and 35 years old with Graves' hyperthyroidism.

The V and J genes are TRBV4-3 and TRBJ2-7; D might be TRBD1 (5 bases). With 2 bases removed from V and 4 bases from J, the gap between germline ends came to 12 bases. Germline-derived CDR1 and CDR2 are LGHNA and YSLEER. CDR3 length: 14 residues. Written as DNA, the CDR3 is TGCGCCAGCAGCCAACAACAGGTCACGTACGAGCAGTACTTC. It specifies CASSQQQVTYEQYF.

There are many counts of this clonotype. The CDR3 region has the DNA TGCAGCGTTGAGGGGACAGAGAACACTGAAGCTTTCTTT. Translating it yields CSVEGTENTEAFF. This chain joins TRBV29-1 and TRBJ1-1, with 7 bases lining up with TRBD1. Trimming at V came to 3 bases and at J to 1 base, leaving 2 bases not matched to a gene. Germline V CDR1 and CDR2: SQVTM, ANQGSEA. The CDR3 has 13 residues.

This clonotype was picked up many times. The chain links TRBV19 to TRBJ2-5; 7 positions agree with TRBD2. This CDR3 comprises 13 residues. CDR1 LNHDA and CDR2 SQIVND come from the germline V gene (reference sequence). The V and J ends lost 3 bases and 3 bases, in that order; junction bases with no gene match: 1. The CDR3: CASSMGREETQYF. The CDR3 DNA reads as TGTGCCAGTAGTATGGGGAGGGAAGAGACCCAGTACTTC.

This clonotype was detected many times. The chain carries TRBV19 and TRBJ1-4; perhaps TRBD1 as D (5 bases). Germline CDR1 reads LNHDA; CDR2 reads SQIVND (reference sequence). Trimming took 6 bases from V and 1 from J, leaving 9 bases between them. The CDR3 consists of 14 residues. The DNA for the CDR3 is TGTGCCAGTAGGAGAGACAGAACTAATGAAAAACTGTTTTTT. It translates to CASRRDRTNEKLFF.

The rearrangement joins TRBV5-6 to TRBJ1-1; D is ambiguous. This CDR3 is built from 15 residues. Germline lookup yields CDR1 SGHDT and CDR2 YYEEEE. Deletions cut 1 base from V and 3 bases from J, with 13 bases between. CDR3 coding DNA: TGTGCCAGCAGCTTGACGAGACTCCAGCACACTGAAGCTTTCTTT. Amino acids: CASSLTRLQHTEAFF.

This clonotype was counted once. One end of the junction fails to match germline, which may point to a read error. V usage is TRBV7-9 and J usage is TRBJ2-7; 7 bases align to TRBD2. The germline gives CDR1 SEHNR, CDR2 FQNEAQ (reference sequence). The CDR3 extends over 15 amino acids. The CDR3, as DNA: TGTGCCAGCAGCTCTTTAAGCGGGGTTTCCTACGAGCGGTACTTC. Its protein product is CASSSLSGVSYERYF.

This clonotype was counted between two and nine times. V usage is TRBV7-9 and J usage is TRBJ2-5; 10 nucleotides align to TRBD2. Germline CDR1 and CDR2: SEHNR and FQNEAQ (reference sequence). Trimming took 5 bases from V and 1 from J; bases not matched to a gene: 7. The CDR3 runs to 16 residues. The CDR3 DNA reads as TGTGCCAGCAGCAGCACTAAGCGGGGGGGCCAAGAGACCCAGTACTTC. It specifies CASSSTKRGGQETQYF.

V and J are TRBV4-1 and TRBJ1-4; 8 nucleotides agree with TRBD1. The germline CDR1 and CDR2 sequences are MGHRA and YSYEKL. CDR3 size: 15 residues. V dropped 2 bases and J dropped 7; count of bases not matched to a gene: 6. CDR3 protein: CASSQLTGDVEKLFF. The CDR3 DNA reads TGCGCCAGCAGCCAACTGACAGGGGATGTTGAAAAACTGTTTTTT.

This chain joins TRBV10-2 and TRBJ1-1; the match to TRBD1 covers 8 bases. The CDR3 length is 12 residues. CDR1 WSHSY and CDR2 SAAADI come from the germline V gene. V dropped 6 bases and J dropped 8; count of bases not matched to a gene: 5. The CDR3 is CASRPGGGEAFF. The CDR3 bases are TGCGCCAGCAGGCCAGGGGGCGGGGAAGCTTTCTTT.

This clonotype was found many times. CDR3 in amino acids: CASSSRDPWGYTF. The CDR3 nucleotides read TGTGCCAGCAGTTCCAGGGACCCCTGGGGCTACACCTTC. The genes are TRBV12-3 or TRBV12-4 and TRBJ1-2; possible D gene TRBD1, 5 bases. The CDR3 covers 13 residues. V lost 4 bases and J 8 bases, leaving 14 bases between the germline ends.

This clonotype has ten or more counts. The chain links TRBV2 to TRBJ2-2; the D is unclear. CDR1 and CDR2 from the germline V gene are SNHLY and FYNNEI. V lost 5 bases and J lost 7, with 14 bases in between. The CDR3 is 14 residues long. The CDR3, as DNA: TGTGCCAGCAGTCAGCACCTCGGCGACGGGGAGCTGTTTTTT. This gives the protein CASSQHLGDGELFF.

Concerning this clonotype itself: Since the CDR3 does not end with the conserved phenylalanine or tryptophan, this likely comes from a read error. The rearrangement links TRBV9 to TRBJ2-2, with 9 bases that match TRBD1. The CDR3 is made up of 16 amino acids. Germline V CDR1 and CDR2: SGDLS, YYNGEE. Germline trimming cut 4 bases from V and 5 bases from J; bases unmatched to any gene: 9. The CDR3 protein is CASSPKRTGVTGELFS. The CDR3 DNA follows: TGTGCCAGCAGCCCCAAACGGACAGGGGTAACCGGGGAGCTGTTTTCT.

The CDR3 region is CSVETTGQTEAFF. The CDR3 DNA is TGCAGCGTTGAGACTACAGGGCAGACTGAAGCTTTCTTT. The gene calls are TRBV29-1 and TRBJ1-1, with D perhaps matching TRBD1 (6 bases). V shed 3 bases and J shed 5 bases, with 13 bases lying between them. Germline loops: CDR1 SQVTM, CDR2 ANQGSEA. This CDR3 contains 13 residues.

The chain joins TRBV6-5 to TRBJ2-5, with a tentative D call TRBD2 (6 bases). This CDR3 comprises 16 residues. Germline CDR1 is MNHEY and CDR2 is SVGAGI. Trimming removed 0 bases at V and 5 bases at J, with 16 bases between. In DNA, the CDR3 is TGTGCCAGCAGTTACTCGTTGGGGGGAGGAGTGGAGACCCAGTACTTC. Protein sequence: CASSYSLGGGVETQYF.

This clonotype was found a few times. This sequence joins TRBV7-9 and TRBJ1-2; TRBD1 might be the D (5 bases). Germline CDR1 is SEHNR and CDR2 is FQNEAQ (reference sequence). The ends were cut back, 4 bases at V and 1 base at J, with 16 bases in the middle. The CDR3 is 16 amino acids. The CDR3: CASSSMKTEFNYGYTF. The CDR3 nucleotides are TGTGCCAGCAGCTCCATGAAGACAGAATTTAACTATGGCTACACCTTC.

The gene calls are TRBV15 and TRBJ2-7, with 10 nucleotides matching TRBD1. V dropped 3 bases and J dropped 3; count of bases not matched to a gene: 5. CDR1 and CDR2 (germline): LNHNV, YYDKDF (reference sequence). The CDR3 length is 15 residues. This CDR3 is CATSSGGTGDYEQYF. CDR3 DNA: TGTGCCACCAGCAGCGGCGGGACAGGGGACTACGAGCAGTACTTC.

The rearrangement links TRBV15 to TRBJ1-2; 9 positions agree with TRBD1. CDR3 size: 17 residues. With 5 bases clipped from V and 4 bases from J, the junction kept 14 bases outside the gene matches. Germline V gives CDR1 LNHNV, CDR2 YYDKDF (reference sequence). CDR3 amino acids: CATSQRGQGPSIYGYTF. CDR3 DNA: TGTGCCACCAGCCAAAGAGGACAGGGGCCGAGTATCTATGGCTACACCTTC.

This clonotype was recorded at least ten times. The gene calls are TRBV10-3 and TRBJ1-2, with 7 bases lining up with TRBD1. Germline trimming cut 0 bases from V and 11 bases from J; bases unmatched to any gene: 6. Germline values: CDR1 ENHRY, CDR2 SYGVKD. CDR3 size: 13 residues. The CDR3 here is CAISESATGKYTF. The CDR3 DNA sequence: TGTGCCATCAGTGAGTCGGCGACAGGGAAGTACACCTTC.

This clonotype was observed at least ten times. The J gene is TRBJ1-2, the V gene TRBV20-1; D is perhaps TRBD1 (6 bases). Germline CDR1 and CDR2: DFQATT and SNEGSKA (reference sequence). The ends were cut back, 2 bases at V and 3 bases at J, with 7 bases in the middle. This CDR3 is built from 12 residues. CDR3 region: CSARYRDYGYTF. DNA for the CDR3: TGCAGTGCTAGATACAGGGACTATGGCTACACCTTC.

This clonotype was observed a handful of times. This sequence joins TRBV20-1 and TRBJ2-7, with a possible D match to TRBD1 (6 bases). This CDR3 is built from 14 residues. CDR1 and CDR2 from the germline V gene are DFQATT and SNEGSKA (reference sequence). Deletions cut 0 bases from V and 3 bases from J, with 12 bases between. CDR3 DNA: TGCAGTGCTAGAGATAGGCAGGGGAACTACGAGCAGTACTTC. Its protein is CSARDRQGNYEQYF.

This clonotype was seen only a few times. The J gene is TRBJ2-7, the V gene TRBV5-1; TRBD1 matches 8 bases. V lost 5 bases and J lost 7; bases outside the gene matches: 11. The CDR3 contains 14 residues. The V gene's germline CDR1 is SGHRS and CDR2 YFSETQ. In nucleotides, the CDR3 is TGCGCCAGCAGGGCCGGGACAGGCTATTTAGAGCAGTACTTC. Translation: CASRAGTGYLEQYF.

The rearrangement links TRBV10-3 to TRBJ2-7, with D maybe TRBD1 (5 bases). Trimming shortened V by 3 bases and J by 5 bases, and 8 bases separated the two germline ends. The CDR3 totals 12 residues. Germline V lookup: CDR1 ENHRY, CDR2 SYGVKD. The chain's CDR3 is CAISDLDNEQYF. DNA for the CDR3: TGTGCCATCAGTGACTTGGACAACGAGCAGTACTTC.

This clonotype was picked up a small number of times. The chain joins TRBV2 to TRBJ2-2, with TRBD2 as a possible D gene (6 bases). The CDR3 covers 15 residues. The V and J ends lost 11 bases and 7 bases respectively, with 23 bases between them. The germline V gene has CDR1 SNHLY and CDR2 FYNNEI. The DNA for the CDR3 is TGTGCCCAGCACTCCCCGGGAGATCGCGGCGGGGAGCTGTTTTTT. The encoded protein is CAQHSPGDRGGELFF.